These T cell receptor beta chains were read from a single sample in a study of cytomegalovirus exposure and HLA in healthy donors. Only in-frame clones appear in the TCRdb table, and some are missing; sequencing was by immunoSEQ multiplex PCR. The data show approximately 110,000 clones, about 84% seen once. Sample: PBMCs. These receptors were collected from a man aged 35-49 years in good health and CMV-seronegative. CDR3s leave out the opening cysteine and the closing phenylalanine or tryptophan. Each record gives: clone size, J gene, V gene, CDR3 protein. A row's size may be missing; if present it is once, few, many or a size class.

- TRBJ2-2 TRBV5-4 ASSLAPTGNTGELF
- TRBJ2-5 TRBV4-3 ASSQEVGLAGGPETQY
- TRBJ1-1 TRBV6-1 ASSEALRSGGMNTEAF
- TRBJ1-5 TRBV2 ASSESGQGRGGNQPQH
- TRBJ2-2 TRBV2 ASMSSGGASGELF
- TRBJ1-1 TRBV6-1 ASSWRTVDTTEAF
- TRBJ2-5 TRBV7-2 ASSSSDRVPQY
- TRBJ2-1 TRBV4-3 ASSQDQRLSYNEQF
few TRBJ2-2 TRBV7-2 ASSRRGSSLTGELF
- TRBJ1-4 TRBV5-6 ASSLGQGSGEKLF
few TRBJ2-1 TRBV19 ASKLLAGGYNEQF
once TRBJ2-7 TRBV18 ASSPLGGSGGSYEQY
- TRBJ2-7 TRBV4-2 ASSQELRARGSYEQY